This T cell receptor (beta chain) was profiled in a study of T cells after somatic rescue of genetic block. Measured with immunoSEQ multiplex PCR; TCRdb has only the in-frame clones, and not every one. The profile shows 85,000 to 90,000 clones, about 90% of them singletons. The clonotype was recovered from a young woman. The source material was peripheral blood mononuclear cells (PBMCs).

The CDR3 loop reads CASSLGPSNYGYTF. CDR3 bases: TGTGCCAGCAGTTTGGGCCCTTCTAACTATGGCTACACCTTC. V usage is TRBV27 and J usage is TRBJ1-2; D not resolved. In germline, CDR1 is MNHEY, CDR2 SMNVEV (reference sequence). V gave up 3 bases and J gave up 0 bases, with 8 bases separating them. The CDR3 consists of 14 residues.